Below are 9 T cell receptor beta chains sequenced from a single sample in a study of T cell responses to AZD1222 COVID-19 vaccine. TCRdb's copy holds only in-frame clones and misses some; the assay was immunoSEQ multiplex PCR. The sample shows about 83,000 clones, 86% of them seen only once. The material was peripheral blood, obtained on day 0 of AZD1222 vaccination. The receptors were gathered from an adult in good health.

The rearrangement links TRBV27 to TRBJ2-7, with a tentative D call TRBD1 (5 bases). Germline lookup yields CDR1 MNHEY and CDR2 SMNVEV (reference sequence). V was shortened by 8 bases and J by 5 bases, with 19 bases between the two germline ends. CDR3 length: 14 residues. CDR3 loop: CASRLDTRGDEQYF. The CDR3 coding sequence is TGTGCCAGCCGATTGGACACCCGAGGCGACGAGCAGTACTTC.

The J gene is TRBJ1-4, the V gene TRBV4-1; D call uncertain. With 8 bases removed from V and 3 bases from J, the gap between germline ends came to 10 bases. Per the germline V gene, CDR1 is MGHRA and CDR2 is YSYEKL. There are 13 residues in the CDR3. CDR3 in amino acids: CASGNKANEKLFF. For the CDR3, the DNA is TGCGCCAGCGGAAACAAGGCTAATGAAAAACTGTTTTTT.

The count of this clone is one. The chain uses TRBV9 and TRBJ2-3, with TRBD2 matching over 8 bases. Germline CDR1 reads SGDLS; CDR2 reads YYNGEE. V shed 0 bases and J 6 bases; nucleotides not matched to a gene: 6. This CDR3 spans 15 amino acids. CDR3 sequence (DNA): TGTGCCAGCAGCGTAGCAGCGGGAGTGGGGGATACGCAGTATTTT. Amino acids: CASSVAAGVGDTQYF. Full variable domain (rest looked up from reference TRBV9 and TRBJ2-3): DSGVTQTPKHLITATGQRVTLRCSPRSGDLSVYWYQQSLDQGLQFLIQYYNGEERAKGNILERFSAQQFPDLHSELNLSSLELGDSALYFCASSVAAGVGDTQYFGPGTRLTVL.

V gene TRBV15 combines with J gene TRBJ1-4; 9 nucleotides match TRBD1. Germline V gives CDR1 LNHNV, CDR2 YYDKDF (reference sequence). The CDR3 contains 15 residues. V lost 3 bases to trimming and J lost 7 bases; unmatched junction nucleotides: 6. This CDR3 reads CATSSRGQGTEKLFF. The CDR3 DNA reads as TGTGCCACCAGCAGTAGGGGACAGGGAACTGAAAAACTGTTTTTT.

The CDR3 region has the DNA TGTGCCAGCAGCCCCTCGGGACTAGTAGGGCACACCGGGGAGCTGTTTTTT. Protein: CASSPSGLVGHTGELFF. The chain links TRBV4-2 to TRBJ2-2; 8 bases match TRBD2. J lost 3 bases, V lost 4 bases, and 10 bases had no gene match. The CDR3 is 17 residues long. The V gene's germline CDR1 is LGHNA and CDR2 YNFKEQ.

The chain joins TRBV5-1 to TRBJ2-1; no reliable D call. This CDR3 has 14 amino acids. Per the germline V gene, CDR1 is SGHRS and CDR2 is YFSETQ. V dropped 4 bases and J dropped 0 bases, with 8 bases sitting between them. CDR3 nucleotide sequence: TGCGCCAGCAGCCCCGGGCTCTCCTACAATGAGCAGTTCTTC. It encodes CASSPGLSYNEQFF.

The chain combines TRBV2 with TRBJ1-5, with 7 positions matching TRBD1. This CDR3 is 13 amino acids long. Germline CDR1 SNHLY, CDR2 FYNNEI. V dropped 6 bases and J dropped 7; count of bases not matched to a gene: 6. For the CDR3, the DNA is TGTGCCAGCAGGAGGGACAGTCTACAGCCCCAGCATTTT. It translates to CASRRDSLQPQHF.

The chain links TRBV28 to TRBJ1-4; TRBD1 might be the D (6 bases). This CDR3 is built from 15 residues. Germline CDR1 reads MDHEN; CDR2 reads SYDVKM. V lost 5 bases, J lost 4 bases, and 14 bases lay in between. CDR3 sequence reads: CASSPRTEINEKLFF. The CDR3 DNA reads TGTGCCAGCAGTCCGAGGACAGAGATTAATGAAAAACTGTTTTTT.

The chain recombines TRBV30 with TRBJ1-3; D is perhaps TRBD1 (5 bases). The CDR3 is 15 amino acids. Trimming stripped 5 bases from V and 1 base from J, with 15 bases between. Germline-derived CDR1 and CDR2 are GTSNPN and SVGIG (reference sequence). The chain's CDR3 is CAWRWSKGSGNTIYF. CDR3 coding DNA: TGTGCCTGGCGATGGAGTAAGGGGTCTGGAAACACCATATATTTT.